A selection of T cell receptor beta chains follows, all from one sample in a study of T cell responses to AZD1222 COVID-19 vaccine. Clones were sequenced by immunoSEQ multiplex PCR, and TCRdb holds only the in-frame ones, with some missing. The profile shows over 130,000 clones, 92% of them singletons. Sequencing was performed on peripheral blood, taken 28 days after the second AZD1222 dose. The receptors come from an adult who received the AZD1222 COVID-19 vaccine. Both conserved end residues are part of each CDR3. D genes are given only for firm matches. Where a row states a size, it is once, few, many or the class of an expanded clone; other rows omit it.

D,size,J,V,CDR3,DNA
NA,NA,TRBJ2-3,TRBV19,CASSRPGSSSTDTQYF,TGTGCCAGTTCTCGGCCGGGCAGTTCTAGCACAGATACGCAGTATTTT
NA,NA,TRBJ2-2,TRBV3-1/TRBV3-2,CASSQDPGAGELFF,TGTGCCAGCAGCCAAGATCCTGGGGCCGGGGAGCTGTTTTTT
NA,NA,TRBJ1-1,TRBV19,CAAGRGFTEAFF,TGTGCCGCTGGCAGGGGATTTACTGAAGCTTTCTTT
TRBD2,once,TRBJ2-1,TRBV18,CASSPRTSGYNEQFF,TGTGCCAGCTCACCTCGGACTAGCGGTTACAATGAGCAGTTCTTC
TRBD1,NA,TRBJ2-5,TRBV7-8,CASSTGQGWGETQYF,TGTGCCAGCAGCACCGGACAGGGATGGGGCGAGACCCAGTACTTC
TRBD1,NA,TRBJ1-1,TRBV29-1,CSVSGTGGLNTEAFF,TGCAGCGTTTCCGGGACAGGGGGCCTGAACACTGAAGCTTTCTTT
TRBD1,NA,TRBJ1-2,TRBV7-9,CASSLRGTEPYGYTF,TGTGCCAGCAGCTTACGGGGGACAGAGCCTTATGGCTACACCTTC
TRBD2,NA,TRBJ2-1,TRBV19,CASSMASGGLGHEQFF,TGTGCCAGTAGTATGGCCAGCGGGGGCTTAGGTCATGAGCAGTTCTTC
NA,NA,TRBJ1-1,TRBV20-1,CSASGMGLTEAFF,TGCAGTGCTAGTGGGATGGGGCTCACTGAAGCTTTCTTT
NA,NA,TRBJ2-2,TRBV6-2/TRBV6-3,CASSFPRGRPGELFF,TGTGCCAGCAGTTTCCCACGGGGTCGACCCGGGGAGCTGTTTTTT
TRBD1,NA,TRBJ1-1,TRBV7-2,CASSSYRGNTEAFF,TGTGCCAGCAGCTCCTACAGGGGTAACACTGAAGCTTTCTTT
NA,NA,TRBJ1-5,TRBV2,CASSENPVGGEPQHF,TGTGCCAGCAGTGAAAACCCCGTAGGGGGGGAGCCCCAGCATTTT
TRBD1,NA,TRBJ1-2,TRBV7-9,CASSRNYRGSDYGYTF,TGTGCCAGCAGCCGCAATTACAGGGGATCCGACTATGGCTACACCTTC
NA,few,TRBJ2-7,TRBV19,CASSMASGYEQYF,TGTGCCAGTAGTATGGCGTCAGGGTACGAGCAGTACTTC
NA,NA,TRBJ1-6,TRBV5-1,CASRSGSSYNSPLHF,TGCGCCAGCAGGTCAGGGAGCTCCTATAATTCACCCCTCCACTTT
NA,NA,TRBJ2-7,TRBV5-1,CASSSHHLPGDEQYF,TGCGCCAGCAGCTCCCACCACCTTCCGGGGGACGAGCAGTACTTC
NA,NA,TRBJ1-5,TRBV28,CASSLLAGNQPQHF,TGTGCCAGCAGTTTATTGGCCGGCAATCAGCCCCAGCATTTT
NA,NA,TRBJ1-1,TRBV3-1/TRBV3-2,CASSQAGEQSEAFF,TGTGCCAGCAGCCAAGCAGGAGAACAGAGTGAAGCTTTCTTT
NA,NA,TRBJ1-2,TRBV7-2,CASSSYVGGGGYTF,TGTGCCAGCAGCTCCTACGTGGGCGGCGGTGGCTACACCTTC
NA,NA,TRBJ1-2,TRBV28,CASSLQEGNYGYTF,TGTGCCAGCAGCCTGCAGGAGGGGAACTATGGCTACACCTTC
NA,NA,TRBJ1-5,TRBV10-3,CAISDIRADVYYDQPQHF,TGTGCCATCAGTGATATTCGGGCGGACGTATACTACGATCAGCCCCAGCATTTT
TRBD1,NA,TRBJ1-1,TRBV19,CASSMSGTGNPNTEAFF,TGTGCCAGTAGTATGTCGGGGACAGGGAACCCGAACACTGAAGCTTTCTTT
NA,NA,TRBJ1-5,TRBV27,CASSRGDSQPQHF,TGTGCCAGCAGTCGGGGGGATAGTCAGCCCCAGCATTTT
TRBD2,NA,TRBJ2-7,TRBV5-6,CASSLTSGRAYEQYF,TGTGCCAGCAGCTTGACTAGCGGGAGGGCCTACGAGCAGTACTTC
NA,NA,TRBJ1-3,TRBV6-7,CASSLLLGISGNTIYF,TGTGCCAGCAGTTTACTACTGGGGATCTCTGGAAACACCATATATTTT
NA,NA,TRBJ1-2,TRBV3-1/TRBV3-2,CASSQDHLGGQGYTF,TGTGCCAGCAGCCAAGATCATCTGGGAGGGCAAGGCTACACCTTC
NA,once,TRBJ1-1,TRBV11-2,CASRSLLAGARAFF,TGTGCCAGCAGGTCACTCTTAGCAGGGGCCCGCGCTTTCTTT
TRBD2,NA,TRBJ2-1,TRBV9,CASSVSGGPLDIPVPYNEQFF,TGTGCCAGCAGCGTCTCGGGGGGGCCACTAGATATACCGGTTCCCTACAATGAGCAGTTCTTC
NA,once,TRBJ1-2,TRBV11-2,CASSSLRGANYGYTF,TGTGCCAGCAGCTCCCTCAGGGGAGCTAACTATGGCTACACCTTC
TRBD2,NA,TRBJ2-1,TRBV19,CASSIPSGRAGSYNEQFF,TGTGCCAGTAGTATACCTAGCGGGAGAGCTGGGTCCTACAATGAGCAGTTCTTC
TRBD1,NA,TRBJ1-4,TRBV4-2,CASSQDLGAGTANEKLFF,TGTGCCAGCAGCCAAGATCTAGGGGCCGGGACAGCAAATGAAAAACTGTTTTTT
TRBD1,NA,TRBJ1-2,TRBV7-3,CASSEGTGDYGYTF,TGTGCCAGCAGCGAGGGGACAGGCGACTATGGCTACACCTTC
NA,NA,TRBJ1-1,TRBV2,CASRPGHLNTEAFF,TGTGCCAGCAGACCTGGACACTTGAACACTGAAGCTTTCTTT
TRBD1,NA,TRBJ2-1,TRBV7-2,CASSSSGTGFNEQFF,TGTGCCAGCAGCTCCTCCGGGACAGGGTTCAATGAGCAGTTCTTC
TRBD1,once,TRBJ2-5,TRBV4-1,CASSQVQGVPPGETQYF,TGCGCCAGCAGCCAAGTTCAGGGGGTCCCCCCGGGGGAGACCCAGTACTTC
NA,NA,TRBJ1-1,TRBV19,CASSPGQLNTEAFF,TGTGCCAGTAGTCCGGGACAATTGAACACTGAAGCTTTCTTT
NA,once,TRBJ1-1,TRBV7-9,CASSLDGRREAFF,TGTGCCAGCAGCTTAGACGGACGACGTGAAGCTTTCTTT
NA,NA,TRBJ1-1,TRBV5-5,CASSAIGIGTEAFF,TGTGCCAGCAGCGCAATCGGTATCGGCACTGAAGCTTTCTTT
TRBD1,once,TRBJ1-2,TRBV6-5,CASSATGGRNYGYTF,TGTGCCAGCAGCGCTACAGGGGGGAGGAATTATGGCTACACCTTC
NA,once,TRBJ1-3,TRBV27,CASTLSSPNVPGNTIYF,TGTGCCAGCACTCTGAGTAGCCCGAACGTTCCTGGAAACACCATATATTTT
NA,few,TRBJ2-2,TRBV5-4,CASSMTSGGTGELFF,TGTGCCAGCAGCATGACTTCCGGGGGCACCGGGGAGCTGTTTTTT
TRBD2,NA,TRBJ2-7,TRBV15,CASSRGVTYEQYF,TGTGCCTCCAGTCGGGGGGTAACCTACGAGCAGTACTTC
NA,NA,TRBJ1-1,TRBV3-1/TRBV3-2,CASSQVSSEAFF,TGTGCCAGCAGCCAAGTCAGTTCAGAAGCTTTCTTT
TRBD1,NA,TRBJ1-5,TRBV28,CASSDRGRTQPQHF,TGTGCCAGCAGTGACAGGGGGCGCACCCAGCCCCAGCATTTT